These 19 T cell receptor beta chains share one sample of origin, sequenced in a study of graft-versus-host responses after intestinal transplantation. Antigens of these TCRs are unknown. The table came from immunoSEQ multiplex PCR; TCRdb's copy has only in-frame clones and leaves some out. The sample includes some 97,000 clones, less than 90% seen only once; the top ten take about 0.9%. The specimen comprised unstimulated CD4+ T cells sorted from spleen or lymph node cells, sampled before transplant. The receptor source for this set is a human donor who was the organ donor for an intestinal transplant.

V usage is TRBV7-9 and J usage is TRBJ1-2; 9 nucleotides agree with TRBD1. Looked up from germline, CDR1 is SEHNR and CDR2 is FQNEAQ (reference sequence). Losses at the gene ends were 5 bases for V and 4 bases for J; bases not matched to a gene: 8. The CDR3 consists of 15 residues. CDR3 bases: TGTGCCAGCAGCCTACAGGGGGCGAGTCCCTATGGCTACACCTTC. Amino acid sequence: CASSLQGASPYGYTF.

The J gene is TRBJ2-3, the V gene TRBV5-1; D unclear. The CDR3 length is 12 residues. Germline CDR1 SGHRS, CDR2 YFSETQ. Trimming pared 2 bases from V and 0 bases from J, leaving 1 base between. The CDR3 loop is CASSFSTDTQYF. The CDR3 nucleotides are TGCGCCAGCAGCTTTAGCACAGATACGCAGTATTTT.

V and J are TRBV15 and TRBJ2-2, with a weak D call TRBD2 (5 bases). The V and J ends lost 6 bases and 5 bases respectively, with 13 bases between them. The CDR3 totals 14 residues. The germline gives CDR1 LNHNV, CDR2 YYDKDF (reference sequence). CDR3 bases: TGTGCCACCAGACCGGGGTTGAAAACCGGGGAGCTGTTTTTT. Translating gives CATRPGLKTGELFF.

The V call is TRBV6-5, the J call TRBJ2-2; maybe TRBD2 (5 bases). Trimming stripped 2 bases from V and 3 bases from J, with 7 bases between. CDR1 is MNHEY and CDR2 is SVGAGI in the germline V gene. The CDR3 runs to 14 residues. The CDR3: CASSYTGYTGELFF. CDR3 sequence (DNA): TGTGCCAGCAGTTACACGGGGTACACCGGGGAGCTGTTTTTT.

This clone has just one count. The chain joins TRBV28 to TRBJ1-2, with D possibly matching TRBD1 (6 bases). The germline V gene encodes CDR1 MDHEN and CDR2 SYDVKM. V was trimmed by 4 bases and J by 5 bases, leaving 11 bases between them. The CDR3 loop spans 13 amino acids. Here the CDR3 DNA reads TGTGCCAGCAGTTCTACCGGGACATATGGCTACACCTTC. This sequence encodes CASSSTGTYGYTF.

The chain carries TRBV5-1 and TRBJ1-6, with TRBD1 identical over 7 bases. Germline values: CDR1 SGHRS, CDR2 YFSETQ. The CDR3 is 15 amino acids. V lost 4 bases to trimming and J lost 10 bases; unmatched junction nucleotides: 11. DNA for the CDR3: TGCGCCAGCAGCGGGGACAGCCCTCCAAGATCACCCCTCCACTTT. This translates into CASSGDSPPRSPLHF.

This clone was seen a few times. This chain connects TRBV4-1 to TRBJ2-7; 7 bases line up with TRBD2. The CDR3 consists of 16 residues. Trimming at V came to 2 bases and at J to 2 bases, leaving 9 bases not matched to a gene. Germline lookup yields CDR1 MGHRA and CDR2 YSYEKL. The CDR3: CASSQPSSGPPYEQYF. Written as DNA, the CDR3 is TGCGCCAGCAGCCAACCTTCTAGCGGCCCGCCCTACGAGCAGTACTTC.

This rearrangement joins TRBV5-1 to TRBJ1-6, with a possible D match to TRBD1 (5 bases). Germline V lookup: CDR1 SGHRS, CDR2 YFSETQ. Trimming stripped 0 bases from V and 9 bases from J, with 10 bases between. CDR3 length equals 14 residues. This CDR3 reads CASSLVLQGSPLHF. CDR3 coding DNA: TGCGCCAGCAGCTTGGTACTGCAGGGTTCACCCCTCCACTTT.

The chain employs TRBV4-1 and TRBJ2-7, with D perhaps matching TRBD1 (7 bases). The V gene's germline CDR1 is MGHRA and CDR2 YSYEKL. V lost 3 bases to trimming and J lost 3 bases, with 12 bases between them. This CDR3 is 14 amino acids long. The CDR3 DNA follows: TGCGCCAGCAGCCAGTCAGGGGGGATCTACGAGCAGTACTTC. Translated: CASSQSGGIYEQYF.

The chain carries TRBV20-1 and TRBJ1-2; D call uncertain. CDR1 DFQATT and CDR2 SNEGSKA come from the germline V gene (reference sequence). V was cut by 6 bases and J by 6 bases, with 11 bases left in between. CDR3 size: 11 residues. The CDR3 bases are TGCAGTGCAAGGACTGCAAATGGCTACACCTTC. Residues: CSARTANGYTF.

The V call is TRBV2, the J call TRBJ1-5; a possible D gene is TRBD1 (5 bases). The length of the CDR3 is 14 residues. Trimming removed 2 bases from V and 4 bases from J, with 9 bases in between. The germline V gene has CDR1 SNHLY and CDR2 FYNNEI. CDR3 in amino acids: CASSEWQGNQPQHF. CDR3 DNA sequence: TGTGCCAGCAGTGAATGGCAGGGTAATCAGCCCCAGCATTTT.

The chain is built from TRBV30 and TRBJ1-2; possible D gene TRBD1, 6 bases. CDR3 length: 16 amino acids. Trimming left V 6 bases short and J 4 bases short, with 24 bases between. Germline CDR1 and CDR2: GTSNPN and SVGIG (reference sequence). The CDR3 sequence is CACQGDTGPLGYGYTF. CDR3 nucleotide sequence: TGTGCCTGCCAAGGGGACACAGGTCCTTTAGGCTATGGCTACACCTTC.

As DNA, the CDR3 is TGTGCCAGCAGCTCAAGAGGTTGGAACACCGGGGAGCTGTTTTTT. This translates into CASSSRGWNTGELFF. The chain carries TRBV7-2 and TRBJ2-2; no definite D call. This CDR3 spans 15 amino acids. Between the trimmed V and J ends, which lost 4 bases and 1 base, there was a span of 10 bases. The germline V gene encodes CDR1 SGHTA and CDR2 FQGNSA.

J is TRBJ1-5 and V is TRBV5-1; the D gene is possibly TRBD1 (5 bases). CDR1 SGHRS and CDR2 YFSETQ come from the germline V gene. V shed 0 bases and J shed 4 bases, with 8 bases lying between them. The CDR3 has 14 residues. The CDR3: CASSLEGKNQPQHF. For the CDR3, the DNA is TGCGCCAGCAGCTTGGAGGGGAAGAATCAGCCCCAGCATTTT.

J is TRBJ2-5 and V is TRBV10-2; perhaps D is TRBD1 or TRBD2 (6 bases each). Between the trimmed V and J ends, which lost 8 bases and 2 bases, there was a span of 15 bases. The CDR3 loop spans 14 amino acids. Germline V gene data show CDR1 as WSHSY and CDR2 as SAAADI. This CDR3 reads CASQLGGPQETQYF. DNA for the CDR3: TGCGCCAGCCAGCTTGGGGGGCCGCAAGAGACCCAGTACTTC.

V usage is TRBV28 and J usage is TRBJ1-2; D not resolved. Germline loops: CDR1 MDHEN, CDR2 SYDVKM. The CDR3 has 12 amino acids. Trimming took 7 bases from V and 2 from J, leaving 8 bases between them. CDR3: CASTRINYGYTF. The CDR3 nucleotides read TGTGCCAGCACCAGGATCAACTATGGCTACACCTTC.

The chain employs TRBV5-1 and TRBJ2-5, with a possible D match to TRBD2 (6 bases). CDR1 and CDR2 (germline): SGHRS, YFSETQ. V dropped 9 bases and J dropped 5 bases, with 17 bases sitting between them. This CDR3 is 13 amino acids long. This CDR3 is CATSPGDRETQYF. The CDR3 region has the DNA TGCGCCACAAGCCCGGGGGATCGGGAGACCCAGTACTTC.

The chain uses TRBV28 and TRBJ1-1; TRBD1 is a possible D gene (5 bases). Germline CDR1 reads MDHEN; CDR2 reads SYDVKM. The CDR3 has 15 residues. V dropped 3 bases and J dropped 5 bases, with 16 bases sitting between them. CDR3 protein: CASSFSRGVRTEAFF. CDR3 nucleotides: TGTGCCAGCAGTTTTTCGCGAGGGGTACGAACTGAAGCTTTCTTT. Full variable domain (missing parts from reference TRBV28 and TRBJ1-1): DVKVTQSSRYLVKRTGEKVFLECVQDMDHENMFWYRQDPGLGLRLIYFSYDVKMKEKGDIPEGYSVSREKKERFSLILESASTNQTSMYLCASSFSRGVRTEAFFGQGTRLTVV.

Only a few counts were recorded for this clone. This chain links TRBV6-1 with TRBJ2-7; D is unclear. V was clipped by 1 base and J by 0 bases, with 7 bases between them. Per the germline V gene, CDR1 is MNHNS and CDR2 is SASEGT. This CDR3 has 14 amino acids. The CDR3 DNA sequence: TGTGCCAGCAGTGAAGTGCTCCCCTCCTACGAGCAGTACTTC. It codes for CASSEVLPSYEQYF.